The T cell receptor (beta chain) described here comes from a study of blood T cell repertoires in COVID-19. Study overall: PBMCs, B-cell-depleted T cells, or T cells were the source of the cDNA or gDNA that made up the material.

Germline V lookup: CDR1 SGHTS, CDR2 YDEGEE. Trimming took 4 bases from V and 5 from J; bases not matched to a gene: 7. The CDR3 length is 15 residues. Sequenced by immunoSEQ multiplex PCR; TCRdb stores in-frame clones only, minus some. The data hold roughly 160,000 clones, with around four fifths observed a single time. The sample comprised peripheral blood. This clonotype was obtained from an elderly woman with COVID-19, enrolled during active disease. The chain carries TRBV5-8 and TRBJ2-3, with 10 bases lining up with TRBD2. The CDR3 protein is CASSPEAGGGDTQYF. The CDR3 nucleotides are TGTGCCAGCAGCCCGGAAGCGGGGGGGGGAGATACGCAGTATTTT.